The entry below describes one TCR beta chain. This specimen belongs to a study of shared clonotypes between healthy human individuals. TCRdb's copy holds only in-frame clones and misses some; the assay was immunoSEQ multiplex PCR. The sample contains approximately 1.5 million clones, roughly 98% of which appear only once. With 0 bases removed from V and 3 bases from J, the gap between germline ends came to 12 bases. CDR1 and CDR2 (germline): MNHEY, SVGAGI. The CDR3 has 15 residues. Sequencing input: naive CD4+ T cells sorted from blood. The subset denotes: CD45RA+ positively selected. V is TRBV6-5 and J is TRBJ2-7; D is unresolved. The origin of this receptor is a man aged 25-45 years in good health. This CDR3 reads CASSYSGKGDYEQYF. The CDR3 DNA reads as TGTGCCAGCAGTTACTCGGGAAAGGGCGACTACGAGCAGTACTTC.